This T cell receptor (beta chain) was found in a study of blood T cell repertoires in COVID-19. Study overall: Acute and convalescent COVID-19 samples came from the United States, Italy and Spain. PBMCs, B-cell-depleted T cells, or T cells provided the cDNA or gDNA that made up the material.

Original methodology: Reference gene primer amplification yielded estimated nucleated cell counts. The method was immunoSEQ multiplex PCR; TCRdb's version includes in-frame clones alone and lacks a portion of them. The V and J calls and clone size are taken from that table; D and trimming were inferred from the DNA. The sample carries about 110,000 clones, 90% recorded once. Deletions cut 4 bases from V and 12 bases from J, with 10 bases between. Per germline, CDR1 MNHEY and CDR2 SVGEGT. This CDR3 spans 10 amino acids. The sequencing sample was made of peripheral blood. The chain couples TRBV6-2 or TRBV6-3 to TRBJ2-7; D is perhaps TRBD2 (5 bases). The sequence was collected from a human donor in a cohort sampled during active COVID-19. CDR3 protein: CASSFERWYF. The CDR3 region has the DNA TGTGCCAGCAGTTTCGAGCGGTGGTACTTC.